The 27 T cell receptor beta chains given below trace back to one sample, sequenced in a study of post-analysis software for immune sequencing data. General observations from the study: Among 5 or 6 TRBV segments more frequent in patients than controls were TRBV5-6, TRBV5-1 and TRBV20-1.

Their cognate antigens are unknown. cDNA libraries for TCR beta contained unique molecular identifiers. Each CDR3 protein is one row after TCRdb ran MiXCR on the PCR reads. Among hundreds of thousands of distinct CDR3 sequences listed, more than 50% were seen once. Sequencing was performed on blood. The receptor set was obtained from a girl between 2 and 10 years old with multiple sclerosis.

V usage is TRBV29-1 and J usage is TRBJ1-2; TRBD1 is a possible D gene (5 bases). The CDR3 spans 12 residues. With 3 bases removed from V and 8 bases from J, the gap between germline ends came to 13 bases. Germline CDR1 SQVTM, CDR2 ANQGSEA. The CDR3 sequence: CSVEPRERGYTF. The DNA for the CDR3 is TGCAGCGTTGAGCCCAGGGAGAGGGGCTACACCTTC.

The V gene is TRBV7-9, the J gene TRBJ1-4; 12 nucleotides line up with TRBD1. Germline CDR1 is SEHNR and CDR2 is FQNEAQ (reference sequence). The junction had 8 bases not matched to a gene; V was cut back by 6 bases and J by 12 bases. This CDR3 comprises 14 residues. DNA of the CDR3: TGTGCCAGCAGTGCCGGGACAGGGGGCGGGCAACTGTTTTTT. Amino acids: CASSAGTGGGQLFF.

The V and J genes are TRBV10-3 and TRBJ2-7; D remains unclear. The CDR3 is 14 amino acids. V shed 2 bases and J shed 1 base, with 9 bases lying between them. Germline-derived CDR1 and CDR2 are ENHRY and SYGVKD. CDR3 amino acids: CAISEEGTSYEQYF. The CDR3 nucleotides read TGTGCCATCAGTGAGGAAGGCACGTCCTACGAGCAGTACTTC.

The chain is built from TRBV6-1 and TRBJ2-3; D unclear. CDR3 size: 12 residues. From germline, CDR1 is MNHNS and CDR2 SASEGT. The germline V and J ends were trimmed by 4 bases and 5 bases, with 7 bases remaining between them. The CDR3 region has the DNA TGTGCCAGCAGTGCTAAGCAAGATACGCAGTATTTT. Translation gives CASSAKQDTQYF.

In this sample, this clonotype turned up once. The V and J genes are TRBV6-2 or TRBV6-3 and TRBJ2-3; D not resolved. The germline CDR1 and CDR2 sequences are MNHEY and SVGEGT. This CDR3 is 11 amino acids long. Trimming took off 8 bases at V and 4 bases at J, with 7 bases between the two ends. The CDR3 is CASSDSDTQYF. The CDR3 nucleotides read TGTGCCAGCTCAGACTCAGATACGCAGTATTTT.

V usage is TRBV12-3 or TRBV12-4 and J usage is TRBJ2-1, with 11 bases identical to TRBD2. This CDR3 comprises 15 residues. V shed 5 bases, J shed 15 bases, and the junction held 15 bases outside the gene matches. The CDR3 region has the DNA TGTGCCAGCAGTACGACCGGGACTAGCGGCGCTGTAGTGTTCTTC. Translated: CASSTTGTSGAVVFF.

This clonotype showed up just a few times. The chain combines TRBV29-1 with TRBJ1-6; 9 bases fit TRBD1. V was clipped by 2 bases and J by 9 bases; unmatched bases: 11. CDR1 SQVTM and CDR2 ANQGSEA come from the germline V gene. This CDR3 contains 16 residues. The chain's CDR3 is CSVERDRVLVGSPLHF. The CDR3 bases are TGCAGCGTTGAAAGGGACAGGGTGTTGGTAGGTTCACCCCTCCACTTT.

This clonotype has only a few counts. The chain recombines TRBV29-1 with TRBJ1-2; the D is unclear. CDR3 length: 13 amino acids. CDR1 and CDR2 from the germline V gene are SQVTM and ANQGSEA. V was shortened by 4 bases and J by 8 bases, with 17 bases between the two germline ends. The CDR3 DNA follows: TGCAGCGTTGCCCACGCCTCCGACGACGGCTACACCTTC. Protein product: CSVAHASDDGYTF.

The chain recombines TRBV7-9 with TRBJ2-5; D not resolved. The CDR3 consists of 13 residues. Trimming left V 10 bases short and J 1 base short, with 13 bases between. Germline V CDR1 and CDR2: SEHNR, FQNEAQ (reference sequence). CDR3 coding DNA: TGTGCCACCGGACCTGACGGCCAAGAGACCCAGTACTTC. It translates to CATGPDGQETQYF.

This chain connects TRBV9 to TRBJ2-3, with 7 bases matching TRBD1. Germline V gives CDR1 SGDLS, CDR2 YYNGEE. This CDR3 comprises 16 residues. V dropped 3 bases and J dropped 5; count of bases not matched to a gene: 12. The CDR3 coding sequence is TGTGCCAGCAGCGGAGGCCAGACAGGGTCCGAAGATACGCAGTATTTT. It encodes CASSGGQTGSEDTQYF.

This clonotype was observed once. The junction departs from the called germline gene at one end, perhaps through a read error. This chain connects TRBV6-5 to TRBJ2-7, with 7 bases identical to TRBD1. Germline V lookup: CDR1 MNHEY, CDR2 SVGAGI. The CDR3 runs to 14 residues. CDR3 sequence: CASSDSGQFYEQYF. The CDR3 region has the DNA TGTGCCAGCAGTGACTCGGGACAGTTCTACGAGCAGTACTTC.

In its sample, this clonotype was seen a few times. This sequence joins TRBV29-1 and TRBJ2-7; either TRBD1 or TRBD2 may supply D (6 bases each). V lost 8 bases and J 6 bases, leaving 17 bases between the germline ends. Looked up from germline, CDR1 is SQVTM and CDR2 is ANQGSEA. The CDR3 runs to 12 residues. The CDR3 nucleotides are TGCAGCCCGCGGGACACCGTCCTCGAGCAGTACTTC. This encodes CSPRDTVLEQYF.

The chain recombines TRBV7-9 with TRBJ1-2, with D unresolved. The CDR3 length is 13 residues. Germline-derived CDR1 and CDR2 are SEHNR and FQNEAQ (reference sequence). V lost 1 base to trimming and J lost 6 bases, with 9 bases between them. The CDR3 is CASSLGLANGYTF. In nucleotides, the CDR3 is TGTGCCAGCAGCTTAGGACTGGCGAATGGCTACACCTTC.

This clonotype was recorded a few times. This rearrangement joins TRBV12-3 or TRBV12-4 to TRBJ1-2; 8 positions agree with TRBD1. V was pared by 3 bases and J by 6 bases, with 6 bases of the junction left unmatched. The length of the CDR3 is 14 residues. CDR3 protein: CASSFLTGGNGYTF. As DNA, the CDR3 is TGTGCCAGCAGTTTCCTCACAGGGGGGAATGGCTACACCTTC.

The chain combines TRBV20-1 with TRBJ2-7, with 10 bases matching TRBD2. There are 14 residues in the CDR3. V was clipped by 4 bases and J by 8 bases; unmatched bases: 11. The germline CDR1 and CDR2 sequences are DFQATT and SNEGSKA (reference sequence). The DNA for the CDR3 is TGCAGTGCTAATTTGGTAGCGGGAGGTGAGAAGCAGTACTTC. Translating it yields CSANLVAGGEKQYF.

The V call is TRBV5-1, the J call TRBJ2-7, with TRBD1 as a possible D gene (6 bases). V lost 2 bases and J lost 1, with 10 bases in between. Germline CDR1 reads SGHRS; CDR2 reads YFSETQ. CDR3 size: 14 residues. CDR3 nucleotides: TGCGCCAGCAGCTTCACTGACAGGTCCTACGAGCAGTACTTC. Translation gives CASSFTDRSYEQYF. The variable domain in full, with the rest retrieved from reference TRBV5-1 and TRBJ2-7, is KAGVTQTPRYLIKTRGQQVTLSCSPISGHRSVSWYQQTPGQGLQFLFEYFSETQRNKGNFPGRFSGRQFSNSRSEMNVSTLELGDSALYLCASSFTDRSYEQYFGPGTRLTVT.

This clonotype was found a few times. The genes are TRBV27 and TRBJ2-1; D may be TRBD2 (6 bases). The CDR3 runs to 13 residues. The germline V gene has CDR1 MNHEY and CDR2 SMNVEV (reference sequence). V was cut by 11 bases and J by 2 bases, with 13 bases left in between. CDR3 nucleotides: TGTGCCTCATCCGGGAGACCCTACAATGAGCAGTTCTTC. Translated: CASSGRPYNEQFF.

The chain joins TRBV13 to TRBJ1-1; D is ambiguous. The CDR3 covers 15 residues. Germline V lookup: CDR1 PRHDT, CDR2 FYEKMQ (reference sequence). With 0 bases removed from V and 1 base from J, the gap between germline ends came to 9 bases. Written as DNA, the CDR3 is TGTGCCAGCAGCTTAGGCCGACGCGGGAACACTGAAGCTTTCTTT. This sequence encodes CASSLGRRGNTEAFF.

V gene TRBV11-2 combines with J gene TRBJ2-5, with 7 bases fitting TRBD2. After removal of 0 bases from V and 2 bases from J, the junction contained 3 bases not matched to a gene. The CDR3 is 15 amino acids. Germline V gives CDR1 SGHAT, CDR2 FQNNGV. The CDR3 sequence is CASSLDFGGQETQYF. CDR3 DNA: TGTGCCAGCAGCTTAGATTTCGGGGGGCAAGAGACCCAGTACTTC.

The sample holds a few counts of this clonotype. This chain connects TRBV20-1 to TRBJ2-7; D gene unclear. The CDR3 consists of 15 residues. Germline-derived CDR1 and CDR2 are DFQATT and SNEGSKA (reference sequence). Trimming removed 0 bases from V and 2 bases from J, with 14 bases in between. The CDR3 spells CSARDEGQHTYEQYF. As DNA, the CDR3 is TGCAGTGCTAGAGATGAAGGGCAACACACCTACGAGCAGTACTTC.

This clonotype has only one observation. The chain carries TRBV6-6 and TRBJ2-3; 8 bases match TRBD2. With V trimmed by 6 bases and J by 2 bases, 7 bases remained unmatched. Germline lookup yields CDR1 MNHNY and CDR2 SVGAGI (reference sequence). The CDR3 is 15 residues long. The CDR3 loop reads CASSVLAENTDTQYF. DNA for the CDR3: TGTGCCAGCAGCGTACTAGCGGAGAACACAGATACGCAGTATTTT.

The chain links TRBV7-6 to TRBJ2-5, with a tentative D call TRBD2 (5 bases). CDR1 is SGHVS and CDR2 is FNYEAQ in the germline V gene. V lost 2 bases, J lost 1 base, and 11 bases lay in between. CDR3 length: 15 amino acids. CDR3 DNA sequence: TGTGCCAGCAGCTTACCCTCGGGGAGCCAAGAGACCCAGTACTTC. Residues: CASSLPSGSQETQYF.

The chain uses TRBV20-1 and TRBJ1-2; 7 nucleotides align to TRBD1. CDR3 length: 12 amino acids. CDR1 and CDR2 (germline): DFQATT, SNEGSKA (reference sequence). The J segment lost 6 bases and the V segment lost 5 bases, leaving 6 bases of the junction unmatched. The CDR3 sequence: CSAPTGPHGYTF. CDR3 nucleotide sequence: TGCAGTGCTCCGACAGGGCCCCATGGCTACACCTTC.

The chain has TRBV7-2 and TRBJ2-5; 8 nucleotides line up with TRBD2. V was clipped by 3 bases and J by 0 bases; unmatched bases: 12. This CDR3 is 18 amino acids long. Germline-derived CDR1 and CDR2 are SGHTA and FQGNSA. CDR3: CASSFVVAGGPYQETQYF. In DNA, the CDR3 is TGTGCCAGCAGCTTCGTCGTGGCGGGGGGCCCGTACCAAGAGACCCAGTACTTC.

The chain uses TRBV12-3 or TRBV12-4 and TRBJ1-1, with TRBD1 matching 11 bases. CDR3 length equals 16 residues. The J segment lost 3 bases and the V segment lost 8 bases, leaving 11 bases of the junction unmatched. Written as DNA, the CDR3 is TGTGCCAGCCTCCGGGACAGGGGGAAAAGAGACACTGAAGCTTTCTTT. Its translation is CASLRDRGKRDTEAFF.

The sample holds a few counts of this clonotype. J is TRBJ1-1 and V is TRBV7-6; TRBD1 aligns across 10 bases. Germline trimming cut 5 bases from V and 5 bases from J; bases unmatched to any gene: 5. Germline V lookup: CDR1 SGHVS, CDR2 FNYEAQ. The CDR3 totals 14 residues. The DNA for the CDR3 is TGTGCCAGCAGCCTTCGGACAGGGGGGACTGAAGCTTTCTTT. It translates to CASSLRTGGTEAFF.

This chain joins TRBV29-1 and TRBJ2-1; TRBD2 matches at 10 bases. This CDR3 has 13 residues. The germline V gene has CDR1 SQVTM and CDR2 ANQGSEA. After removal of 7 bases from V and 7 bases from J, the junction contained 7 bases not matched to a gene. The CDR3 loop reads CSGGLAGVNEQFF. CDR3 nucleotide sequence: TGCAGCGGTGGGCTAGCGGGAGTAAATGAGCAGTTCTTC.